Each of the 4 T cell receptor beta chains below was sequenced from the same sample in a study of T cell responses to AZD1222 COVID-19 vaccine. The data were produced by immunoSEQ multiplex PCR, yet TCRdb's version contains in-frame clones alone and is incomplete. The table lists 130,000 to 150,000 clones, 85% to 95% of them singletons. This specimen was peripheral blood, taken after recovery from COVID-19. These receptor sequences come from an adult who had recovered from COVID-19.

The chain employs TRBV6-1 and TRBJ1-5; D remains unclear. This CDR3 region has 15 residues. V dropped 1 base and J dropped 1 base, with 8 bases sitting between them. Looked up from germline, CDR1 is MNHNS and CDR2 is SASEGT. CDR3 coding DNA: TGTGCCAGCAGTGAAGAGTTCCCCAGCAATCAGCCCCAGCATTTT. Translation: CASSEEFPSNQPQHF.

The genes are TRBV11-2 and TRBJ2-1; 9 bases fit TRBD2. The CDR3 runs to 17 residues. Trimming cost V 4 bases and J 5 bases; bases outside gene matches: 12. Germline values: CDR1 SGHAT, CDR2 FQNNGV. CDR3 bases: TGTGCCAGCAGCTCCTCTTTAGCGGGAGTATCCAACAATGAGCAGTTCTTC. Amino acids: CASSSSLAGVSNNEQFF.

The chain employs TRBV4-1 and TRBJ2-3, with D possibly matching TRBD2 (6 bases). This CDR3 region has 13 residues. V lost 7 bases and J lost 5, with 13 bases in between. CDR1 and CDR2 from the germline V gene are MGHRA and YSYEKL. The CDR3 sequence is CASTRAGQDTQYF. CDR3 DNA: TGCGCCAGCACCCGGGCGGGGCAAGATACGCAGTATTTT.

This clone is a singleton in its sample. CDR3 sequence: CASSSLRTGKRGNTIYF. DNA of the CDR3: TGTGCCAGCAGCTCCCTCCGGACGGGGAAACGAGGAAACACCATATATTTT. The chain combines TRBV7-9 with TRBJ1-3, with D unresolved. This CDR3 is built from 17 residues. The germline gives CDR1 SEHNR, CDR2 FQNEAQ (reference sequence). V was trimmed by 4 bases and J by 4 bases, leaving 20 bases between them.